The text below deals with one T cell receptor beta chain. Trimming removed 2 bases from V and 6 bases from J, with 15 bases in between. Germline V gene sequence: CDR1 MNHEY, CDR2 SVGAGI. The CDR3 covers 15 residues. The data are from a study of OX40 agonist ivuxolimab in advanced cancers. Method: immunoSEQ multiplex PCR; TCRdb's copy keeps in-frame clones and lacks some. The sample consists of approximately 89,000 clones, roughly 87% of them appearing once. The specimen was CD4+ or CD8+ T cells sorted from blood, collected in a trial of the OX40 agonist ivuxolimab. The clonotype comes from an adult with an advanced solid tumor such as melanoma, head and neck, liver or kidney cancer. J is TRBJ2-3 and V is TRBV6-5; D unclear. CDR3 bases: TGTGCCAGCAGTTACCGGGCTCTCCCGGACGATACGCAGTATTTT. Translating it yields CASSYRALPDDTQYF.